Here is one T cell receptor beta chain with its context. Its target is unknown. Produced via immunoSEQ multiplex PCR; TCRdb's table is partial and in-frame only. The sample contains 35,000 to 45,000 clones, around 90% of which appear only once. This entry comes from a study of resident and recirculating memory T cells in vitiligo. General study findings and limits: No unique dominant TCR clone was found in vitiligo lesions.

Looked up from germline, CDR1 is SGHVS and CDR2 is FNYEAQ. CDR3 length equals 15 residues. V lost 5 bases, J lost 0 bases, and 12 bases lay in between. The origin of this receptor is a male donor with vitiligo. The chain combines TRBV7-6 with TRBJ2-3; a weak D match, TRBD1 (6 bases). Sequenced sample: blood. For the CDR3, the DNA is TGTGCCAGCAGCCCCGGACAGTTTAGCACAGATACGCAGTATTTT. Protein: CASSPGQFSTDTQYF.